The entry below describes one T cell receptor beta chain. In its sample, this clone was seen a few times. Its antigen target is currently unknown. Per-base qualities were not stored, and no clone one base away is much larger. V is cut by 5 bases and J by 8 bases, and the space between the germline ends is 18 bases. The CDR3 goes from the cysteine to the phenylalanine over 14 residues. The sequence is cut down to CDR3 DNA, 42 bases in frame from base 1. According to the germline V gene (reference sequence), CDR1 reads SGHAT and CDR2 reads FQDESV. This entry belongs to a study of cytomegalovirus exposure and HLA in healthy donors listed by TCRdb under 2017. Background for the entire study: According to an earlier analysis of around 600 of the donors, about 180 million T cells yielded roughly 110 million unique TCR beta sequences and 250 to 350 Gb of sequence data. An early release that covered fewer than 750 HLA-typed donors contained about 300 gigabases of sequencing data and around 85 million unique TCR sequences. The genetic ancestry cluster associated with self-reported Caucasian donors included 81% of the roughly 380 genotyped donors. The study aimed to test whether signatures of past pathogen exposure could be identified by cataloging public T cell receptors. The study used immunosequencing to profile the T cell repertoires of around 600 subjects and linked those repertoires to cytomegalovirus serostatus. Besides the first cohort of roughly 640 subjects, a separate validation cohort made up of roughly 120 different subjects was used. High-throughput TCR immunosequencing, statistical association of individual TCRs with disease status, and machine learning were combined to predict cytomegalovirus infection status. A later analysis re-examined previously published TCR beta repertoires from 610 or so donors and added high-resolution HLA genotyping to investigate patterns of TCR occurrence. In the later analysis, no new phenotypic data were used to find candidate immune exposures; instead, reliance was placed on TCR beta sequences and their occurrence across donors. To decide whether each TCR beta V gene segment behaved as functional or pseudogenic, an earlier analysis of some 600 of the donors relied on high-throughput TCR beta sequencing. Alongside the repertoire data, information on donor age, sex, ethnicity and CMV serostatus was compiled. A later genetic analysis used genome-wide SNP genotypes for about 60% of the roughly 670 donors, treating that subset as a discovery cohort. All discovery cohort repertoires had been generated on a single sequencing platform. Both class I and class II loci were covered by HLA typing, at four-digit resolution. The number of donors typed differed by locus, with about 620-630 for A, B, C, DRB1 and DQB1, around 500 for DQA1, about 610 for DPA1, and approximately 470 for DPB1. About five DR-DQ haplotypes were handled as single units for association and clustering because linkage in the cohort was strong. Among 300 to 500 genotyped donors of the cohort, an average of approximately 220,000 unique TCR beta nucleotide sequences was sequenced per donor, of which roughly 17% were non-productive.

The cohort was made up of several hundred healthy bone marrow donors. At the time of sampling, every cohort member was nominally healthy, though immune exposures that went unrecorded were likely present. The donor was CMV seronegative and belonged to the group of more than 300 seronegative cohort members. Every donor gave a peripheral blood sample, and the peripheral blood mononuclear cells from that sample were used for TCR beta sequencing. Genomic DNA extraction from the blood cell samples was performed with the Qiagen DNeasy Blood Extraction Kit. Libraries were constructed by the immunoSEQ multiplex PCR assay. For the multiplex PCR, a mixture combining 60 forward primers for TCR Vbeta segments and 13 reverse primers for TCR Jbeta segments was used. The CDR3 region of rearranged TCR beta genes was amplified from genomic DNA by a multiplex PCR assay. Amplified TCR beta libraries were sequenced as 87-base-pair reads on the Illumina HiSeq System. The original pipeline was this. A later analysis counted some 80 million unique TCR beta chains across the 650 to 800 repertoires, and roughly 10 million of these chains were shared by at least two donors. Raw reads were error-corrected and collapsed into unique sequences with a nearest-neighbor algorithm that merged closely related sequences to remove PCR and sequencing errors. To assign V, D and J gene segments, CDR3 sequences were aligned to IMGT reference sequences. For a sequence to be retained, a match of at least six nucleotides was required to both a V gene segment and a J gene segment. Rearrangements were called productive when the CDR3 lacked stop codons and stayed in frame with V and J; all others were non-productive. CDR3 was defined according to IMGT convention as the region running from the second conserved V-encoded cysteine to the conserved J-encoded phenylalanine. The earlier analysis of about 560 of the donors excluded any sequence lacking an unambiguous match to a single V gene segment. In an earlier analysis of approximately 590 of the donors, V segments were called functional above 56.7% productive rearrangements and were called segregating when the between-donor standard deviation exceeded 5%. To diagnose cytomegalovirus status from the catalog of TCR beta chain sequences, a statistical classification framework was built. In a later analysis, V and J genes were assigned by comparing TCR nucleotide sequences against IMGT/GENE-DB human TR gene sequences. A later analysis assigned CDR3 sequences and most-parsimonious VDJ recombination scenarios with the TCRdist pipeline. In a later analysis, every TCR beta chain was defined by the combination of its CDR3 amino acid sequence and its V-gene family, and reads without a unique V-gene family were dropped. As a way to deal with suspected cross-contamination and a sequencing artifact, a later analysis dropped over 550 nucleotide sequences that were highly shared and had low generation probability. For each public chain, a later analysis derived a clonal expansion index from normalized ranks of inferred template counts within each repertoire. Generation probabilities in a later analysis came from a VDJ recombination model fitted to out-of-frame rearrangements, and those results were checked against IGoR. In a later analysis, TCR-TCR, TCR-HLA and TCR-CMV co-occurrence was scored with hypergeometric tests, and a repertoire-size bias correction was applied to TCR pairs. In a later analysis, false discovery rates were estimated by permuting HLA or CMV assignments 20 times. In a later analysis, co-occurring TCRs were grouped using DBSCAN, with TCRdist sequence similarity added in when clustering inside HLA-allele-positive subsets. For co-occurrence clustering, repertoires with fewer than 30,000 or more than 120,000 public chains were excluded, along with four to six repertoires with anomalous nucleotide sharing. TCRdb took this table from immuneACCESS and kept in-frame rearrangements with V and J called. Such tables lack part of the clones; where checked against another copy, unresolved V genes explain under half of the gap, and the rest is unexplained. That table furnishes V, J and clone size, whereas the DNA furnished D and trimming. This sample comprises some 200,000 clones, 82% of them detected only once. In total, the top ten clones hold around 3% of the sample.

General study outcomes and caveats: Because some donors lacked HLA typing at each locus, the association tests relied only on the typed subset. In an earlier analysis of 450 to 750 of the donors, most TCR beta V segments appeared in productive rearrangements about 87% or about 30% of the time, broadly matching IMGT annotations. Roughly uniform sequencing depth across donors was assumed in presence/absence analyses, although this assumption may not hold. In vitro tests confirmed that three of the cytomegalovirus-associated TCR beta chains recognize cytomegalovirus antigens. An association between a missense DCLRE1C variant and V-gene and J-gene trimming of TCR beta chains was found in a later genetic analysis and replicated in an independent cohort. Most TCR sequences were seen in very few donors, while some public TCRs were found in many individuals. A later analysis found that HLA-associated TCR beta chains were more clonally expanded and had lower generation probabilities than equally common non-associated chains. About 17 rarely observed V segments, including chromosome 9 orphons, were excluded from the earlier analysis of several hundred of the donors because counts were too low. The 87-base-pair reads could not distinguish some IMGT-functional V segments, including TRBV6-2 and TRBV6-3, so those segments were excluded. The authors suggested that the approach could potentially be generalized to other disease states and immunological phenotypes. The sequencing pipeline was judged likely to have produced a cluster of highly shared sequence variants as a technical artifact. Specific HLA alleles were associated with roughly 17,000 TCR beta sequences at a false discovery rate of 0.05 in a later analysis. When HLA alleles, especially DR and DQ, strongly co-occurred, TCR associations were difficult to assign to individual alleles. The classifier was reported to diagnose cytomegalovirus status with high specificity and sensitivity in both the original and validation cohorts. A further reported finding was that TCR beta sequences accurately predicted the HLA-A and HLA-B alleles for most subjects in the first cohort. According to a later genetic analysis, donors in an Asian-associated ancestry cluster had fewer N-insertions in productive TCRs than the approximately 650-donor mean. In a later analysis, most CMV-associated TCR beta chains were found to appear HLA-restricted, with HLA associations seemingly driven largely by CMV exposure. Only TCR beta chains were sequenced in this cohort, and the absence of alpha or paired-chain data limited detectable features. Several of the top co-occurrence clusters appeared to be linked to parvovirus B19, influenza, CMV and Epstein-Barr virus, according to a later analysis. A total of fewer than 200 TCR beta chains were listed by the study as associated with cytomegalovirus. Correlated functional status among segregating V segments might reflect linkage disequilibrium, but an unknown experimental factor could not be ruled out. In a later analysis, the rate of TCR association differed among HLA loci, with DRB1 alleles having the most associated TCRs and HLA-C alleles having the fewest. For the cohort, immune exposure information was limited to CMV serostatus.

The chain is made from TRBV11-1 and TRBJ1-2; perhaps TRBD1 is the D gene, with 5 bases matching. The clonotype comes from a woman aged 40-49 years in good health and CMV-seronegative. Sequenced input: PBMCs. The DNA sequence follows: TGTGCCAGCAGCCCCACCCAGGGTCTGGTGGGCTACACCTTC. Its translation reads: CASSPTQGLVGYTF.